The rows below give T cell receptor beta chains drawn from one sample of a study of T cell responses to AZD1222 COVID-19 vaccine. Sequenced by immunoSEQ multiplex PCR; TCRdb stores in-frame clones only, minus some. The sample shows 100,000 or so clones, almost 85% of them seen only once. The source was peripheral blood, collected on day 0 of AZD1222 vaccination. These receptors were taken from an adult in good health. The CDR3 runs from the conserved cysteine through the conserved F or W. The D gene is left open where the match is weak. A row's size may be missing; if present it is once, few, many or a size class.

v_call: TRBV7-9; clone_size: few; d_call: -; cdr3_aa: CASSSEQVRSPLHF
v_call: TRBV4-1; clone_size: -; d_call: -; cdr3_aa: CASSQRWPDGYTDTQYF
v_call: TRBV7-2; clone_size: -; d_call: TRBD2; cdr3_aa: CASSSTMTSGTFTGELFF
v_call: TRBV6-5; clone_size: -; d_call: -; cdr3_aa: CASSRGTEAFF
v_call: TRBV5-1; clone_size: once; d_call: -; cdr3_aa: CASSLGFSLDTEAFF
v_call: TRBV11-2; clone_size: -; d_call: -; cdr3_aa: CASSPSTGRGTEAFF
v_call: TRBV7-9; clone_size: once; d_call: -; cdr3_aa: CASSPQGGVNTF
v_call: TRBV27; clone_size: -; d_call: TRBD1; cdr3_aa: CASSRRETGAGYTF
v_call: TRBV3-1/TRBV3-2; clone_size: -; d_call: -; cdr3_aa: CASSHQGFGNQPQHF
v_call: TRBV27; clone_size: -; d_call: -; cdr3_aa: CASSSQGYSNQPQHF
v_call: TRBV6-2/TRBV6-3; clone_size: -; d_call: -; cdr3_aa: CASSYGQTRGETQYF
v_call: TRBV29-1; clone_size: -; d_call: -; cdr3_aa: CSVAGSPTNEKLFF
v_call: TRBV9; clone_size: -; d_call: TRBD2; cdr3_aa: CASSVEPTSGSSGELFF
v_call: TRBV28; clone_size: -; d_call: -; cdr3_aa: CASSQMTLSSGNTIYF
v_call: TRBV5-1; clone_size: -; d_call: TRBD1; cdr3_aa: CASSLGTGRNSPLHF
v_call: TRBV5-5; clone_size: -; d_call: -; cdr3_aa: CASSGAVGAYGYTF
v_call: TRBV28; clone_size: -; d_call: TRBD1; cdr3_aa: CASSLTGPNYGYTF
v_call: TRBV27; clone_size: -; d_call: -; cdr3_aa: CASSLRSGVSASNQPQHF
v_call: TRBV5-8; clone_size: -; d_call: -; cdr3_aa: CASSLRGSTGELFF
v_call: TRBV7-8; clone_size: -; d_call: -; cdr3_aa: CASSLEGVGYTF
v_call: TRBV14; clone_size: once; d_call: -; cdr3_aa: CASSQGGAETQYF
v_call: TRBV30; clone_size: -; d_call: -; cdr3_aa: CAWSVQEGEKLFF
v_call: TRBV25-1; clone_size: -; d_call: -; cdr3_aa: CASRDRTSYEQYF
v_call: TRBV6-4; clone_size: -; d_call: TRBD1; cdr3_aa: CASSRTGMNTEAFF
v_call: TRBV28; clone_size: -; d_call: -; cdr3_aa: CASSSGEETQYF
v_call: TRBV9; clone_size: -; d_call: -; cdr3_aa: CASSTGPNSPLHF
v_call: TRBV4-3; clone_size: few; d_call: -; cdr3_aa: CASSQDGSLSGNTIYF
v_call: TRBV7-9; clone_size: once; d_call: TRBD1; cdr3_aa: CASSLPTGKDTGELFF
v_call: TRBV11-2; clone_size: few; d_call: -; cdr3_aa: CASSLDPGPITEAFF
v_call: TRBV4-2; clone_size: -; d_call: -; cdr3_aa: CASSQDDSSTEAFF
v_call: TRBV24-1; clone_size: -; d_call: TRBD2; cdr3_aa: CATSDLRPGTSKYQETQYF
v_call: TRBV6-5; clone_size: -; d_call: -; cdr3_aa: CASKVPSGNTIYF
v_call: TRBV18; clone_size: -; d_call: TRBD1; cdr3_aa: CASSPGQGNTEAFF
v_call: TRBV12-3/TRBV12-4; clone_size: -; d_call: -; cdr3_aa: CASSRLRTRGYTF
v_call: TRBV7-3; clone_size: -; d_call: -; cdr3_aa: CASSVQGGSYNEQFF
v_call: TRBV9; clone_size: few; d_call: -; cdr3_aa: CASSVPSGGSRYGYTF
v_call: TRBV24-1; clone_size: -; d_call: -; cdr3_aa: CATSESTGLRTEAFF
v_call: TRBV19; clone_size: -; d_call: TRBD1; cdr3_aa: CASSPRGQTYQPQHF
v_call: TRBV27; clone_size: -; d_call: -; cdr3_aa: CARSYEQYF
v_call: TRBV29-1; clone_size: -; d_call: -; cdr3_aa: CSVEISRVVTDTQYF
v_call: TRBV21-1; clone_size: -; d_call: -; cdr3_aa: CASREGRYTF
v_call: TRBV4-1; clone_size: -; d_call: -; cdr3_aa: CASSQGESVSNEQFF
v_call: TRBV10-3; clone_size: once; d_call: -; cdr3_aa: CAISVRQVREETQYF
v_call: TRBV6-5; clone_size: -; d_call: TRBD1; cdr3_aa: CASSYRDRGTHGGYTF
v_call: TRBV6-5; clone_size: -; d_call: -; cdr3_aa: CATLKGRQNNSPLHF
v_call: TRBV7-2; clone_size: once; d_call: -; cdr3_aa: CASSFGTGQPQHF
v_call: TRBV9; clone_size: -; d_call: -; cdr3_aa: CASRPRGAEGIQYF
v_call: TRBV28; clone_size: -; d_call: -; cdr3_aa: CASSLDNPGGYGYTF
v_call: TRBV7-9; clone_size: -; d_call: TRBD1; cdr3_aa: CASSLETGMAPLHF